A single sample gave rise to the 21 T cell receptor beta chains below, sequenced in a study of T cells in Graves' hyperthyroidism and ophthalmopathy. Amplification targeted TCR beta CDR3 regions from RNA transcripts. Primed by the HTBI set, a first-round RT-PCR was run on the TCR CDR3. TCRdb re-derived calls from the multiplex PCR reads in MiXCR, one entry per CDR3 protein. The sample carries roughly 180,000 distinct CDR3 sequences, about 18% recorded once. Source material: blood. The receptors here all came from a woman aged 45-59 years with Graves' hyperthyroidism.

The chain carries TRBV28 and TRBJ1-3, with a tentative D call TRBD1 (6 bases). The germline gives CDR1 MDHEN, CDR2 SYDVKM. CDR3 length equals 18 residues. The V end lost 4 bases, the J end lost 3 bases, and 22 bases lay between the germline ends. CDR3 in DNA: TGTGCCAGCAGTTCATACCTGGGGGGCGCATGGAGTGGAAACACCATATATTTT. Residues: CASSSYLGGAWSGNTIYF. The whole variable domain, remainder taken from reference TRBV28 and TRBJ1-3, is DVKVTQSSRYLVKRTGEKVFLECVQDMDHENMFWYRQDPGLGLRLIYFSYDVKMKEKGDIPEGYSVSREKKERFSLILESASTNQTSMYLCASSSYLGGAWSGNTIYFGEGSWLTVV.

At least ten counts were recorded for this clonotype. This sequence joins TRBV24-1 and TRBJ1-1; tentative D call: TRBD1 (5 bases). This CDR3 is 14 amino acids long. Germline assignment: CDR1 KGHDR and CDR2 SFDVKD. Trimming shortened V by 5 bases and J by 1 base, and 10 bases separated the two germline ends. CDR3 loop: CATSARGGNTEAFF. The CDR3 nucleotides read TGTGCCACCAGTGCGAGGGGCGGGAACACTGAAGCTTTCTTT.

This clonotype was recorded many times. This chain links TRBV10-3 with TRBJ2-1, with D uncertain. V lost 2 bases and J 5 bases, leaving 1 base between the germline ends. CDR1 is ENHRY, CDR2 SYGVKD, per germline. CDR3 size: 11 residues. In DNA, the CDR3 is TGTGCCATCAGTGAGGACAATGAGCAGTTCTTC. Amino acids: CAISEDNEQFF.

This clonotype was seen many times. The V and J genes are TRBV5-1 and TRBJ2-1; D unresolved. The V end lost 5 bases, the J end lost 0 bases, and 9 bases lay between the germline ends. From germline, CDR1 is SGHRS and CDR2 YFSETQ. The CDR3 loop spans 14 amino acids. CDR3 loop: CASSSQSSYNEQFF. In DNA, the CDR3 is TGCGCCAGCAGTAGCCAGAGCTCCTACAATGAGCAGTTCTTC.

This clonotype was recorded a few times. Written as DNA, the CDR3 is TGTGCCAGCAGTTTAGCGGAGGGGATCGGGAAGACCCAGTACTTC. Encoded protein: CASSLAEGIGKTQYF. The chain recombines TRBV12-3 or TRBV12-4 with TRBJ2-5, with D perhaps matching TRBD2 (6 bases). V was cut by 0 bases and J by 6 bases, with 14 bases left in between. The length of the CDR3 is 15 residues.

Ten or more counts support this clonotype. The gene calls are TRBV14 and TRBJ1-2; no clear D gene. V was shortened by 4 bases and J by 0 bases, with 24 bases between the two germline ends. Germline assignment: CDR1 SGHDN and CDR2 FVKESK. The CDR3 is 19 amino acids. In nucleotides, the CDR3 is TGTGCCAGCAGCCCGATGACGGTTCTAGGACCTCCTCCTAACTATGGCTACACCTTC. Its translation is CASSPMTVLGPPPNYGYTF.

This clonotype was detected ten times or more. The rearrangement joins TRBV6-5 to TRBJ2-3, with 10 bases lining up with TRBD1. Losses at the gene ends were 2 bases for V and 3 bases for J; bases not matched to a gene: 8. The CDR3 has 17 amino acids. CDR1 MNHEY and CDR2 SVGAGI come from the germline V gene. The DNA for the CDR3 is TGTGCCAGCAGTTACACATTGACAGGGGGCGTAACAGATACGCAGTATTTT. Its protein product is CASSYTLTGGVTDTQYF.

This clonotype has a count of ten or more. The rearrangement joins TRBV7-8 to TRBJ1-2; no firm D call. The CDR3 totals 13 residues. V lost 5 bases, J lost 8 bases, and 15 bases lay in between. The germline V gene encodes CDR1 SGHVS and CDR2 FQNEAQ. This chain's CDR3 is CASSADVLGGYTF. The CDR3 nucleotides read TGTGCCAGCAGCGCGGACGTCTTGGGCGGCTACACCTTC.

The chain carries TRBV2 and TRBJ1-1, with D possibly being TRBD1 (6 bases). This CDR3 has 13 residues. The ends were cut back, 7 bases at V and 8 bases at J, with 17 bases in the middle. Germline values: CDR1 SNHLY, CDR2 FYNNEI. The CDR3 DNA follows: TGTGCCAGCAAGGTCGGAACAGGACAGGAAGCTTTCTTT. Its translation is CASKVGTGQEAFF.

This clonotype was seen repeatedly, ten times or more. The J gene is TRBJ2-1, the V gene TRBV5-1, with 7 bases aligning to TRBD2. CDR1 and CDR2 (germline): SGHRS, YFSETQ. The V gene end was trimmed by 0 bases and the J gene end by 3 bases; junction bases not matched to a gene: 6. The CDR3 runs 16 residues. CDR3 coding DNA: TGCGCCAGCAGCTTGGGCCTCGGGGGGATCTACAATGAGCAGTTCTTC. It yields the protein CASSLGLGGIYNEQFF.

This clonotype was observed many times. The V and J genes are TRBV15 and TRBJ1-5; D gene unclear. Trimming removed 5 bases at V and 7 bases at J, with 18 bases between. The CDR3 sequence is 15 residues long. In germline, CDR1 is LNHNV, CDR2 YYDKDF (reference sequence). The CDR3 DNA reads TGTGCCACCAGCTCGGAAGGGCCGGGAAGGCAGCCCCAGCATTTT. It translates to CATSSEGPGRQPQHF.

This clonotype was recorded many times. The chain couples TRBV6-2 or TRBV6-3 to TRBJ2-1; 10 nucleotides line up with TRBD2. CDR1 is MNHEY, CDR2 SVGEGT, per germline. V lost 4 bases to trimming and J lost 10 bases; unmatched junction nucleotides: 10. The CDR3 extends over 15 amino acids. This CDR3 reads CASSFLAGASSEQFF. CDR3 sequence (DNA): TGTGCCAGCAGTTTTCTAGCGGGGGCTTCTAGCGAGCAGTTCTTC.

This clonotype was seen ten or more times. The chain employs TRBV7-2 and TRBJ1-6; possible D gene TRBD1, 6 bases. This CDR3 region has 15 residues. From germline, CDR1 is SGHTA and CDR2 FQGNSA. Trimming shortened V by 5 bases and J by 7 bases, and 15 bases separated the two germline ends. CDR3 protein: CASSLGGAGNSPLHF. DNA of the CDR3: TGTGCCAGCAGCCTTGGGGGGGCAGGGAATTCACCCCTCCACTTT.

With respect to this clonotype: One end of the junction varies from germline; a read error may be responsible. V usage is TRBV7-9 and J usage is TRBJ2-2; 12 bases align to TRBD1. From germline, CDR1 is SEHNR and CDR2 FQNEAQ (reference sequence). The CDR3 totals 16 residues. The CDR3 DNA reads TGTGCCAGCGGCTTCTCCGGGACAGGGGGCGGCGGGGAGCTGTTTTTT. It encodes CASGFSGTGGGGELFF.

This clonotype appeared many times. The chain couples TRBV20-1 to TRBJ1-6, with D possibly TRBD1 on 5 matching bases. Trimming cost V 8 bases and J 5 bases, with 19 bases left between them. Germline V CDR1 and CDR2: DFQATT, SNEGSKA (reference sequence). The CDR3 is 15 residues long. The CDR3 reads CSPDSRTGDNSPLHF. CDR3 nucleotides: TGCAGTCCCGACAGCCGGACCGGGGATAATTCACCCCTCCACTTT.

V gene TRBV19 combines with J gene TRBJ2-6, with D possibly being TRBD1 or TRBD2 (5 bases each). This CDR3 spans 14 amino acids. Trimming pared 5 bases from V and 3 bases from J, leaving 8 bases between. CDR1 is LNHDA, CDR2 SQIVND, per germline (reference sequence). CDR3 sequence reads: CASSDSGGANVLTF. DNA of the CDR3: TGTGCCAGTAGTGACAGCGGTGGGGCCAACGTCCTGACTTTC.

This clonotype was observed a handful of times. The rearrangement joins TRBV6-1 to TRBJ2-1; 11 nucleotides match TRBD2. CDR1 and CDR2 (germline): MNHNS, SASEGT. This CDR3 is 16 amino acids long. V lost 7 bases and J lost 9; bases outside the gene matches: 14. The CDR3 nucleotides read TGTGCCAGCAATGACTTTACTAGCGGGGGTTGGAGTGAGCAGTTCTTC. Amino acid sequence: CASNDFTSGGWSEQFF.

This clonotype was detected only a few times. A read error may be the cause here, since a much bigger clone is one base away. This chain links TRBV7-2 with TRBJ1-1, with D maybe TRBD1 (5 bases). Looked up from germline, CDR1 is SGHTA and CDR2 is FQGNSA. The V end was cut by 1 base, the J end by 4 bases, with 7 bases between. The CDR3 spans 13 residues. The CDR3 sequence: CASSLEGSTEAFF. In nucleotides, the CDR3 is TGTGCCAGCAGCTTAGAGGGGTCCACTGAAGCTTTCTTT.

The table lists this clonotype with many counts. Sequence at one end of the junction differs from germline and may be a read error. The genes are TRBV6-2 or TRBV6-3 and TRBJ2-5, with D possibly matching TRBD2 (7 bases). From germline, CDR1 is MNHEY and CDR2 SVGEGT. There are 14 residues in the CDR3. The CDR3 DNA reads as TGTGCCAGCAGTTACATTGCGGGGGCCGATGCCCAATACTTC. It yields the protein CASSYIAGADAQYF.

This clonotype was seen more than once but under ten times. The rearrangement uses TRBV10-3 and TRBJ2-1; 8 positions match TRBD2. This CDR3 spans 15 amino acids. The germline V gene has CDR1 ENHRY and CDR2 SYGVKD. Germline trimming cut 2 bases from V and 4 bases from J; bases unmatched to any gene: 4. The DNA of the CDR3 is TGTGCCATCAGTGAGCGGGGGGGCTCATACAATGAGCAGTTCTTC. This sequence encodes CAISERGGSYNEQFF.

This clonotype was picked up many times. The chain recombines TRBV3-1 with TRBJ1-3; unclear D gene. Trimming cost V 1 base and J 2 bases, with 9 bases left between them. This CDR3 spans 15 amino acids. The germline CDR1 and CDR2 sequences are LGHDT and YNNKEL (reference sequence). CDR3 nucleotides: TGTGCCAGCAGCCAAGTTTACAGACCTGGAAACACCATATATTTT. Protein sequence: CASSQVYRPGNTIYF.